The rows below give T cell receptor beta chains drawn from one sample of a study of cytomegalovirus exposure and HLA in healthy donors. TCRdb's copy holds only in-frame clones and misses some; the assay was immunoSEQ multiplex PCR. Of 90,000 to 110,000 clones in the sample, approximately 70% were seen once. Sequenced material: PBMCs. These receptors all stem from a man between 25 and 39 years old in good health and CMV-seronegative. CDR3s include the opening cysteine and the closing phenylalanine or tryptophan. D genes are given only for firm matches. Clone size is stated in some rows and not others, as once, few, many or a class when expanded.

d_gene	v_gene	abundance	j_gene	CDR3nt	CDR3aa
TRBD1	TRBV28	.	TRBJ1-3	TGTGCCAGCAGTGGACAGGTTTCCTCTGGAAACACCATATATTTT	CASSGQVSSGNTIYF
TRBD2	TRBV9	.	TRBJ2-1	TGTGCCAGCAGGGCGGGACTAGCGGGAGAGCAGCAGTTCTTC	CASRAGLAGEQQFF
.	TRBV5-8	.	TRBJ2-1	TGTGCCAGCAGCGCGACAGGACTCCATGAGCAGTTCTTC	CASSATGLHEQFF
.	TRBV21-1	.	TRBJ2-7	TGTGCCAGCAGCAAAGGAAGGGGCAGCTCCTACGAGCAGTACTTC	CASSKGRGSSYEQYF
.	TRBV7-6	.	TRBJ1-1	TGTGCCAGCAGCCTACGCGGGACTGAAGCTTTCTTT	CASSLRGTEAFF
.	TRBV7-9	.	TRBJ1-2	TGTTCCAGCAGCCACCCCTCTGGTTCCGGACAGACAAACTATGGCTACACCTTC	CSSSHPSGSGQTNYGYTF
.	TRBV2	.	TRBJ2-5	TGTGCCAGCAGTGGTGGGGAGGAGACCCAGTACTTC	CASSGGEETQYF
.	TRBV19	.	TRBJ2-4	TGTGCCAGTAGCCCCACGGAGCGAGCCAAAAACATTCAGTACTTC	CASSPTERAKNIQYF
.	TRBV19	.	TRBJ1-5	TGTGCCAGTAGTTTAAGATCGGTCCGAAATCAGCCCCAGCATTTT	CASSLRSVRNQPQHF
TRBD1	TRBV7-2	.	TRBJ1-5	TGTGCCAGCAGCTTAACCAGGGGGGAAAAGCCCCAGCATTTT	CASSLTRGEKPQHF
.	TRBV6-5	.	TRBJ2-7	TGTGCCAGCAGTTACTCGGGGACAACAAGCTCCTACGAGCAGTACTTC	CASSYSGTTSSYEQYF
TRBD1	TRBV9	.	TRBJ1-2	TGTGCCAGCAGCGACCGGGACAGGTTCTCCGCGGTGGATGGCTACACCTTC	CASSDRDRFSAVDGYTF
TRBD2	TRBV29-1	.	TRBJ2-3	TGCAGCGTTGACGGGACTAGCGGTTACACAGATACGCAGTATTTT	CSVDGTSGYTDTQYF
.	TRBV5-6	few	TRBJ1-1	TGTGCCAGCAGCGAATACAGGTTGGGAGGAACTGAAGCTTTCTTT	CASSEYRLGGTEAFF
TRBD1	TRBV7-8	.	TRBJ1-1	TGTGCCAGCAGCTCTAGGACAGGTTGGAACACTGAAGCTTTCTTT	CASSSRTGWNTEAFF
.	TRBV5-6	.	TRBJ2-1	.	CASSLVFASGSGKFF
TRBD1	TRBV2	few	TRBJ2-7	TGTGCCAGCTTCCAGGGGGCTCTATCCTACGAGCAGTACTTC	CASFQGALSYEQYF
TRBD2	TRBV27	few	TRBJ2-5	TGTGCCAGCAGTTTATCCAAAATAGCGGGAGTAGGAAACCAAGAGACCCAGTACTTC	CASSLSKIAGVGNQETQYF
TRBD1	TRBV7-8	few	TRBJ2-1	TGTGCCAGCAGCCTTTGGACAGGGGGTCACTTTTCCTACAATGAGCAGTTCTTC	CASSLWTGGHFSYNEQFF
TRBD1	TRBV19	.	TRBJ2-5	TGTGCCAGTAGACGGACAGGGGCCCAACAAGAGACCCAGTACTTC	CASRRTGAQQETQYF
TRBD2	TRBV9	.	TRBJ2-3	TGTGCCAGCAGCGTCTCTAGCAACACGGGAGGATGGTCAGATACGCAGTATTTT	CASSVSSNTGGWSDTQYF
.	TRBV7-2	.	TRBJ1-5	TGTGCCAGCAGCTCGGTGGGAGGGAGTTATAGCAATCAGCCCCAGCATTTT	CASSSVGGSYSNQPQHF
TRBD1	TRBV5-1	.	TRBJ2-7	TGCGCCAGCTCGGGGACAGGGACCTACGAGCAGTACTTC	CASSGTGTYEQYF
.	TRBV25-1	.	TRBJ1-2	TGTGCCAGCAGTCTAGACAGGCCGGGAGGCTACACCTTC	CASSLDRPGGYTF
TRBD2	TRBV6-5	.	TRBJ2-7	TGTGCCAGCAGCCCACTAGCGGGGGACTACGAGCAGTACTTC	CASSPLAGDYEQYF
.	TRBV6-5	.	TRBJ2-3	TGTGCCAGCAGTTACACGAGGACTTCTAGCACAGATACGCAGTATTTT	CASSYTRTSSTDTQYF
.	TRBV4-3	.	TRBJ2-7	TGCGCCAGCAGCCCTGCCCGGGCGGGTACCTACGAGCAGTACTTC	CASSPARAGTYEQYF
TRBD2	TRBV5-8	.	TRBJ2-5	TGTGCCAGCAGGGAAGGACTAGCGGGGTACCAAGAGACCCAGTACTTC	CASREGLAGYQETQYF
.	TRBV10-2	.	TRBJ2-7	TGCGCCAGCACCAAAGGGGGAGGGCAGCCCGAGCAGTACTTC	CASTKGGGQPEQYF